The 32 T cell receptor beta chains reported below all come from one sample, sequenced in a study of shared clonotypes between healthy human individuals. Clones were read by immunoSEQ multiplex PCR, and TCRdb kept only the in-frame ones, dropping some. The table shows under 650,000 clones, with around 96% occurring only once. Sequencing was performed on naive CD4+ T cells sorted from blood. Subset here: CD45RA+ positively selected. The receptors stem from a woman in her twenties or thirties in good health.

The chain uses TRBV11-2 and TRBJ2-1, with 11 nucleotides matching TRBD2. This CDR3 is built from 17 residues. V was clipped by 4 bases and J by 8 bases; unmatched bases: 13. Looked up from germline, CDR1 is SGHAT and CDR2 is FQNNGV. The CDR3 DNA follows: TGTGCCAGCAGCTCAACCCCCACTAGCGGGAGAGGCGATGAGCAGTTCTTC. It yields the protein CASSSTPTSGRGDEQFF.

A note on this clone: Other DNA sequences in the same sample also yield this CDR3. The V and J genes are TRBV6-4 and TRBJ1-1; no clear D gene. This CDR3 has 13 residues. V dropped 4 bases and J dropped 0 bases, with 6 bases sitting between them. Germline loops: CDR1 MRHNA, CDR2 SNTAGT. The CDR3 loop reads CASSVRLNTEAFF. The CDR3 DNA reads TGTGCCAGCAGTGTAAGGTTGAACACTGAAGCTTTCTTT.

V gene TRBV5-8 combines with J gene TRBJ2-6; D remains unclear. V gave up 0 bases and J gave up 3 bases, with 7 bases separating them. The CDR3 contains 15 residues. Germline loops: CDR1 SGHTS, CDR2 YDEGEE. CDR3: CASSLGAGGANVLTF. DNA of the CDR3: TGTGCCAGCAGCTTGGGGGCAGGTGGGGCCAACGTCCTGACTTTC.

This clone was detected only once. DNA of the CDR3: TGCGCCAGCAGTGAGTACAGCCTGAACACTGAAGCTTTCTTT. This translates into CASSEYSLNTEAFF. The rearrangement links TRBV10-2 to TRBJ1-1; no reliable D call. Trimming shortened V by 1 base and J by 0 bases, and 6 bases separated the two germline ends. CDR1 is WSHSY and CDR2 is SAAADI in the germline V gene. There are 14 residues in the CDR3.

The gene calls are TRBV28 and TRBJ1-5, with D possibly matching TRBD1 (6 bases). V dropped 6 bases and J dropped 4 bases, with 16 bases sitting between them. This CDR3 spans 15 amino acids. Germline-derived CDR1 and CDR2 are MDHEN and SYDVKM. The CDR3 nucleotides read TGTGCCAGCAGCATGGACAGAAGAAGAAATCAGCCCCAGCATTTT. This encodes CASSMDRRRNQPQHF. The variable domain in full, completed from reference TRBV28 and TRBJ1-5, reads DVKVTQSSRYLVKRTGEKVFLECVQDMDHENMFWYRQDPGLGLRLIYFSYDVKMKEKGDIPEGYSVSREKKERFSLILESASTNQTSMYLCASSMDRRRNQPQHFGDGTRLSIL.

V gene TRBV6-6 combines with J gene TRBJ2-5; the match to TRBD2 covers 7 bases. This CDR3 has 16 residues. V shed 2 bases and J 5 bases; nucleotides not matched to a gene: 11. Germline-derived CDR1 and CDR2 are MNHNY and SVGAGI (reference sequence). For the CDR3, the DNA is TGTGCCAGCAGTTACGGGTTGCGGGGAGGGGTCGAGACCCAGTACTTC. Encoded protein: CASSYGLRGGVETQYF.

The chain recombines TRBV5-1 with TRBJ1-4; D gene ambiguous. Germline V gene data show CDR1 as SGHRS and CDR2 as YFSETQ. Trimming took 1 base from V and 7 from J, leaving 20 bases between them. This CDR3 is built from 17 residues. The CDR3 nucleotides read TGCGCCAGCAGCTTGATGGTTGTGTCAGGCGCTCGTGAAAAACTGTTTTTT. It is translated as CASSLMVVSGAREKLFF.

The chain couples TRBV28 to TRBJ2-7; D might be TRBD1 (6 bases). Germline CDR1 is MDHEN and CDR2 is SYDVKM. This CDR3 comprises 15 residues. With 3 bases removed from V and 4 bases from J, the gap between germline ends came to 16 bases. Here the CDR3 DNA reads TGTGCCAGCAGTTTGGTGGGACATAACCATTACGAGCAGTACTTC. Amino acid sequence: CASSLVGHNHYEQYF.

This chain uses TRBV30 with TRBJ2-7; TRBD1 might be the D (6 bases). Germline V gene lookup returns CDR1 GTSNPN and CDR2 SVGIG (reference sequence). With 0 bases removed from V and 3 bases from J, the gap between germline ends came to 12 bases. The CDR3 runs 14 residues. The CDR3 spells CAWSVAGVRYEQYF. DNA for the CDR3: TGTGCCTGGAGTGTCGCAGGGGTGCGCTACGAGCAGTACTTC.

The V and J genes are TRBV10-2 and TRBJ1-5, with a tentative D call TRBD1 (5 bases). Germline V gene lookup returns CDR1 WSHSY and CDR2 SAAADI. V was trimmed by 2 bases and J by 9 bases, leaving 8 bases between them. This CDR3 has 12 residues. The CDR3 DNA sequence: TGCGCCAGCAGTGAGGGGGGTCGGCCCCAGCATTTT. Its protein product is CASSEGGRPQHF.

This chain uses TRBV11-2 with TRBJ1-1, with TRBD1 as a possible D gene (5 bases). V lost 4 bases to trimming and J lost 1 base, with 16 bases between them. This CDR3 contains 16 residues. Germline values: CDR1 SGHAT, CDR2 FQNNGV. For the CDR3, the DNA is TGTGCCAGCAGCTATCGTCCCGGGACGCGGAACACTGAAGCTTTCTTT. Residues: CASSYRPGTRNTEAFF.

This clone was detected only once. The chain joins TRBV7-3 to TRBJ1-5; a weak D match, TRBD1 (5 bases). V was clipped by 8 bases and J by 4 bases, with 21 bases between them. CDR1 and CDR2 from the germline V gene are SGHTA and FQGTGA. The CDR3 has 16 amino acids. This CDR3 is CASLRVRDGCNQPQHF. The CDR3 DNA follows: TGTGCCAGCTTGAGGGTCCGGGACGGCTGTAATCAGCCCCAGCATTTT.

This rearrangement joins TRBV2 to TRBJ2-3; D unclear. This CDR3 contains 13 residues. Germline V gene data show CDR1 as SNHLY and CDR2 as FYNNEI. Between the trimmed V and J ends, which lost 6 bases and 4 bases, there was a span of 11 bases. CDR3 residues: CASSVRLADTQYF. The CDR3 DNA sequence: TGTGCCAGCAGCGTCCGATTGGCAGATACGCAGTATTTT.

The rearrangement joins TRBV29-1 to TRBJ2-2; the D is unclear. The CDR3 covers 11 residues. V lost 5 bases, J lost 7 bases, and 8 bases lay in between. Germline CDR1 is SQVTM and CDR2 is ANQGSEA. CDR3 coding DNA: TGCAGCGTTACCAAACACGGGGAGCTGTTTTTT. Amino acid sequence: CSVTKHGELFF.

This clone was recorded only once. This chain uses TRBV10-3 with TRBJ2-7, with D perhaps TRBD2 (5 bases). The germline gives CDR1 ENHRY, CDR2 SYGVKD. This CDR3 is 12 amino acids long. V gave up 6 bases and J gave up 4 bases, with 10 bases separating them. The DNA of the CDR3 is TGTGCCATCAGGAGGGCCGGATACGAGCAGTACTTC. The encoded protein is CAIRRAGYEQYF.

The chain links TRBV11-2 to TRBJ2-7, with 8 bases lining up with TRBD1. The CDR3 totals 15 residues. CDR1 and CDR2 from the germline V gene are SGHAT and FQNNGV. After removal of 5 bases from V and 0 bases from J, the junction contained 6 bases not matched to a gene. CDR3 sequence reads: CASSPRTGRSYEQYF. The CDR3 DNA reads TGTGCCAGCAGCCCGCGGACAGGGCGCTCCTACGAGCAGTACTTC.

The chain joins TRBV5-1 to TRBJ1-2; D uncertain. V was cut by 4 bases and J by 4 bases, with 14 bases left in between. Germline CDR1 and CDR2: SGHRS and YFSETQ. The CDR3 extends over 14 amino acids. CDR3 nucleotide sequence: TGCGCCAGCAGCCCCCCGAGTGAGGGCTATGGCTACACCTTC. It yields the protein CASSPPSEGYGYTF.

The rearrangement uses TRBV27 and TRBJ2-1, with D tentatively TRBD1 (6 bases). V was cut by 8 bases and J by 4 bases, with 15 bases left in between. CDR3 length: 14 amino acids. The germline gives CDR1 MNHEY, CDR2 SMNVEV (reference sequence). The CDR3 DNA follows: TGTGCCAGCGCGAAAGGACAGATATACAATGAGCAGTTCTTC. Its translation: CASAKGQIYNEQFF.

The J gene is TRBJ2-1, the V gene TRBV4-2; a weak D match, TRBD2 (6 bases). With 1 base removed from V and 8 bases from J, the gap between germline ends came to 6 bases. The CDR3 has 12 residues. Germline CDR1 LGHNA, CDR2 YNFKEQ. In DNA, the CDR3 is TGTGCCAGCAGCCAAGCGGGGGATGAGCAGTTCTTC. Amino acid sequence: CASSQAGDEQFF.

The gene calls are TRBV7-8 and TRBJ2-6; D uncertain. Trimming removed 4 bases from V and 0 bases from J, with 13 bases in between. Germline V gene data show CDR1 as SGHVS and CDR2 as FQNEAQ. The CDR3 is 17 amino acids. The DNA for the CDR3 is TGTGCCAGCAGCTCCGGTTCGTTCAACTCTGGGGCCAACGTCCTGACTTTC. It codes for CASSSGSFNSGANVLTF.

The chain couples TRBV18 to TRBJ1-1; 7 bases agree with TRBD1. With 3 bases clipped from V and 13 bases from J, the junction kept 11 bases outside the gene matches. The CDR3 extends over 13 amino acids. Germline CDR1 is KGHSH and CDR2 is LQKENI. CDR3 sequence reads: CASSPEITQGVFF. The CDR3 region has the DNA TGTGCCAGCTCACCGGAGATAACCCAGGGGGTTTTCTTT.

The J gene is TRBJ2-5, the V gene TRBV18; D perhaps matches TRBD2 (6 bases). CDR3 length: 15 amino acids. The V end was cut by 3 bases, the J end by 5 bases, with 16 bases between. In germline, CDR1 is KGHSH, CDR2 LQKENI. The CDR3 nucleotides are TGTGCCAGCTCACCTCCCGGCATGGGGGGTGAGACCCAGTACTTC. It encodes CASSPPGMGGETQYF.

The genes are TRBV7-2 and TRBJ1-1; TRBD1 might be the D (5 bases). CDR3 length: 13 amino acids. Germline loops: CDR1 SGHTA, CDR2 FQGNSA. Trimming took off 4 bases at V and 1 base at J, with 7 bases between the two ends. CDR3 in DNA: TGTGCCAGCAGCTCGGGACGGAACACTGAAGCTTTCTTT. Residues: CASSSGRNTEAFF.

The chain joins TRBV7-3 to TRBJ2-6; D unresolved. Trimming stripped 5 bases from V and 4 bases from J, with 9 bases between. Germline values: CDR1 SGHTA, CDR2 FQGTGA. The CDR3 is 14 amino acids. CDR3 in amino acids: CASSPNTGANVLTF. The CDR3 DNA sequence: TGTGCCAGCAGCCCCAATACAGGGGCCAACGTCCTGACTTTC. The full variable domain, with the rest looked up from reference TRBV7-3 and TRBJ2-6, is GAGVSQTPSNKVTEKGKYVELRCDPISGHTALYWYRQSLGQGPEFLIYFQGTGAADDSGLPNDRFFAVRPEGSVSTLKIQRTERGDSAVYLCASSPNTGANVLTFGAGSRLTVL.

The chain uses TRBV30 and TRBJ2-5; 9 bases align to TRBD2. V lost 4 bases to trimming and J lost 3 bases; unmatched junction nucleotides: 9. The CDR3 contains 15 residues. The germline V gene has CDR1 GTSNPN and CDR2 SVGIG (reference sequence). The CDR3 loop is CAWMLAGLAKETQYF. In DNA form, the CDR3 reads TGTGCCTGGATGCTTGCGGGACTAGCAAAAGAGACCCAGTACTTC. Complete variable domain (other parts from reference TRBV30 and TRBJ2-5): SQTIHQWPATLVQPVGSPLSLECTVEGTSNPNLYWYRQAAGRGLQLLFYSVGIGQISSEVPQNLSASRPQDRQFILSSKKLLLSDSGFYLCAWMLAGLAKETQYFGPGTRLLVL.

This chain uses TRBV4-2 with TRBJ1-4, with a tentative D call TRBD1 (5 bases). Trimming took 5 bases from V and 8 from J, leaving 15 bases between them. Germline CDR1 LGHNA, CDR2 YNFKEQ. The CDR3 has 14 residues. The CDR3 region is CASSIRDAKEKLFF. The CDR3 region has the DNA TGTGCCAGCAGCATCCGGGACGCGAAGGAAAAACTGTTTTTT.

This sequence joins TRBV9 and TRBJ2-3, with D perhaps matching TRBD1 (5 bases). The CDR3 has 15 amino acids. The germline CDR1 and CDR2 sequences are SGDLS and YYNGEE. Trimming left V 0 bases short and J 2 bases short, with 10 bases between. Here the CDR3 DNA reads TGTGCCAGCAGCGTAGCAGGCAGGGCCACAGATACGCAGTATTTT. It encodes CASSVAGRATDTQYF. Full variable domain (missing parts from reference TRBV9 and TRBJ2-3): DSGVTQTPKHLITATGQRVTLRCSPRSGDLSVYWYQQSLDQGLQFLIQYYNGEERAKGNILERFSAQQFPDLHSELNLSSLELGDSALYFCASSVAGRATDTQYFGPGTRLTVL.

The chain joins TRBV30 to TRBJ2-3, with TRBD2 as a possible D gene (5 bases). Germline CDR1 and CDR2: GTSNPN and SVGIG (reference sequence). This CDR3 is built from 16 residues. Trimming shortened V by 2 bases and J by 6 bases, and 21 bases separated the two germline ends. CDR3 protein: CAWSLPPSGGADTQYF. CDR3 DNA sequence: TGTGCCTGGAGTTTACCTCCTTCCGGAGGAGCGGATACGCAGTATTTT.

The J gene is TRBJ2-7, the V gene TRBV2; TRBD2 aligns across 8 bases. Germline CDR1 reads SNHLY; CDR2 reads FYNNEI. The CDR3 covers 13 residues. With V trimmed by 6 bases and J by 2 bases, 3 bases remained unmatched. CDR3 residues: CASSGTSAYEQYF. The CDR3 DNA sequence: TGTGCCAGCAGCGGGACTAGTGCCTACGAGCAGTACTTC.

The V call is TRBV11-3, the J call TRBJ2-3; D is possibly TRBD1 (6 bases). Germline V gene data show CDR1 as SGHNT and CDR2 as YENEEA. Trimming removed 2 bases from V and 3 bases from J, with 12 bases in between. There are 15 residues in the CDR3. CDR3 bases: TGTGCCAGCAGCTTAATGGGGGCACCTACAGATACGCAGTATTTT. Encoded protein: CASSLMGAPTDTQYF.

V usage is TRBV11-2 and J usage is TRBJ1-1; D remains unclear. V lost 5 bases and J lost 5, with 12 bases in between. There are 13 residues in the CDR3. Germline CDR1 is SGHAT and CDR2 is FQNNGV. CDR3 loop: CASSLVWGTEAFF. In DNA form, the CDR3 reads TGTGCCAGCAGCCTTGTCTGGGGTACTGAAGCTTTCTTT.

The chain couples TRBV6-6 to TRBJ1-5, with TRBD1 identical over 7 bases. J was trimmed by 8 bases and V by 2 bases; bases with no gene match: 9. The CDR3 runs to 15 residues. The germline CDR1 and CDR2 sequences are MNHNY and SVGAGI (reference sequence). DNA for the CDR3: TGTGCCAGCAGTTACACAGGGGAGATGATGGAGCCCCAGCATTTT. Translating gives CASSYTGEMMEPQHF.